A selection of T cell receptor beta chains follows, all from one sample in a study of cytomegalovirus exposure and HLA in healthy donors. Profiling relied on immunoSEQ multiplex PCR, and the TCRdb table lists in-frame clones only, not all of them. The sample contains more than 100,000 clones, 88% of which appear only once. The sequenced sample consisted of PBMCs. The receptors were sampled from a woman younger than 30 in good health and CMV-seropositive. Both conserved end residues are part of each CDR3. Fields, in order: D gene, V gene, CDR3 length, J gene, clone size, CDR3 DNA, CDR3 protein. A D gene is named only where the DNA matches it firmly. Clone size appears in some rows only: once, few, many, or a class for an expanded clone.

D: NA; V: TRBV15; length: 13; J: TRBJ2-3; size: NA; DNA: TGTGCCACCAGAGGAAGACAGGCGCCGCGTCCGTATTTT; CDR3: CATRGRQAPRPYF
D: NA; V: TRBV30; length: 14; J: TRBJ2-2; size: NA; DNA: TGTGCCGGGACGAGGGGGGGGATCACCGGGGAGCTGTTTTTT; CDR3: CAGTRGGITGELFF
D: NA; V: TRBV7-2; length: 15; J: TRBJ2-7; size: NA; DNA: TGTGCCAGCAGCTCACCACCGCCGAGCCCTCCCGAGCAGTACTTC; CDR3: CASSSPPPSPPEQYF
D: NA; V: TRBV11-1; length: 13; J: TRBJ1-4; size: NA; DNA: TGTGCCAGCAGCCTCGCGGTGGGTGAAAAACTGTTTTTT; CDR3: CASSLAVGEKLFF
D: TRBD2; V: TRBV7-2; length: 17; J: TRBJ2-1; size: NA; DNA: TGTGCCAGCAGCCCAATAGCGGGAGGAAGCTCCTACAATGAGCAGTTCTTC; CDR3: CASSPIAGGSSYNEQFF
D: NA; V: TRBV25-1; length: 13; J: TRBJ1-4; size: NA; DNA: TGTGCCAGCCGTAGACAGCTTAATGAAAAACTGTTTTTT; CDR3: CASRRQLNEKLFF
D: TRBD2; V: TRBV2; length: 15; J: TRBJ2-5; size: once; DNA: TGTGCCAGCAGTGAAAGGGGCGGGAGGTTAAAGACCCAGTACTTC; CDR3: CASSERGGRLKTQYF
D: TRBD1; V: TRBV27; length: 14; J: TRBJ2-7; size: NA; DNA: TGTGCCAGCAGTTTGGAAGGGACAGGGGGCGAGCAGTACTTC; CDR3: CASSLEGTGGEQYF
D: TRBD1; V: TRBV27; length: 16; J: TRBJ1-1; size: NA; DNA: TGTGCCAGCAGTCCCCTGGGACAGGGGGAAGCCACTGAAGCTTTCTTT; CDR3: CASSPLGQGEATEAFF
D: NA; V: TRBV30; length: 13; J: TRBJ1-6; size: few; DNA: TGTGCCTGTATCTGGAGAGGGAATTCACCCCTCCACTTT; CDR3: CACIWRGNSPLHF
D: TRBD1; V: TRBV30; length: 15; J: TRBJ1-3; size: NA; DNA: TGTGCCTGGAGGGCGAGGACAGGGGTTGGAAACACCATATATTTT; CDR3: CAWRARTGVGNTIYF
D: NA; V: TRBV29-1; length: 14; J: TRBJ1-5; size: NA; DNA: TGCAGCGTTGAAGCGGGGATTCAGTCTCAGCCCCAGCATTTT; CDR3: CSVEAGIQSQPQHF
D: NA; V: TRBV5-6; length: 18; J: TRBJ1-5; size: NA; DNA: TGTGCCAGCAGCTTGCGGGTTTTGGGGGCGTATAGCAATCAGCCCCAGCATTTT; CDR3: CASSLRVLGAYSNQPQHF
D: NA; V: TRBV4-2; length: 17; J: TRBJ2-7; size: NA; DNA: TGTGCCAGCAGCCAAGACCGGGGCGGGACGACTCCCTACGAGCAGTACTTC; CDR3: CASSQDRGGTTPYEQYF
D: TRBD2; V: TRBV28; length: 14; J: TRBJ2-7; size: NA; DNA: TGTGCCAGCACCCCGGGACTACCACCTGACGAGCAGTACTTC; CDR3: CASTPGLPPDEQYF
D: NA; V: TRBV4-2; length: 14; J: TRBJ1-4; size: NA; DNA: TGTGCCAGCAGACCAACCCAGGGAATTGAAAAACTGTTTTTT; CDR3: CASRPTQGIEKLFF
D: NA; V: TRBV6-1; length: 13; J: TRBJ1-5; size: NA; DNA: TGTGCCAGCAGTGAAGCGAGGTATCAGCCCCAGCATTTT; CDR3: CASSEARYQPQHF
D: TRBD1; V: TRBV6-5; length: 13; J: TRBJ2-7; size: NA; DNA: TGTGCCAGTTGGTCGAGGGACAGCTACGAGCAGTACTTC; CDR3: CASWSRDSYEQYF
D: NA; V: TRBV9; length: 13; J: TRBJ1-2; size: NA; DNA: TGTGCCAGCAGCTACTCGGACAGAAATGGCTACACCTTC; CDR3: CASSYSDRNGYTF
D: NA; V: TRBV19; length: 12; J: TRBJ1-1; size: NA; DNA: TGTGCCAGTAGTATCAGGGGAACTGAAGCTTTCTTT; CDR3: CASSIRGTEAFF
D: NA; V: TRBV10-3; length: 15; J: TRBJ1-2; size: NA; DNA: TGTGCCATCAGTGAAACCCCGGACAGCTTACGTGGCTACACCTTC; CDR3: CAISETPDSLRGYTF
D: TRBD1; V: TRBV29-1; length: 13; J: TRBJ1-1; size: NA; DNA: TGCAGCGGAATACAGGGGGTGAACACTGAAGCTTTCTTT; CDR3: CSGIQGVNTEAFF
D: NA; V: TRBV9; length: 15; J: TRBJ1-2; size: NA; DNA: TGTGCCAGCAGCGTAACAGGGTGGGGAGTGAATGGCTACACCTTC; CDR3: CASSVTGWGVNGYTF
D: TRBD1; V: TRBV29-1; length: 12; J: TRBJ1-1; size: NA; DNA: TGCAGCGCGGACAGGGGAAACACTGAAGCTTTCTTT; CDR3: CSADRGNTEAFF
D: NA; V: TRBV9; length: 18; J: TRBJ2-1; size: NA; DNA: TGTGCCAGCAGCGTAAAGTCCCAGGCGGGATGGTCCTACAATGAGCAGTTCTTC; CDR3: CASSVKSQAGWSYNEQFF
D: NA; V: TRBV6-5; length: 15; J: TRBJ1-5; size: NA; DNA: TGTGCCAGCGCGCCTAGCATCGGAGCGAGCCAGCCCCAGCATTTT; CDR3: CASAPSIGASQPQHF